What follows are 32 T cell receptor beta chains derived from one specimen sequenced in a study of siplizumab effects on memory and regulatory T cells. Generated by immunoSEQ multiplex PCR, the TCRdb table keeps only in-frame clones and is missing some. The sample lists about 87,000 clones, approximately 95% occurring once. Input material: non-Treg CD4+ T cells sorted from blood. The origin of the receptors is a human donor in good health.

V is TRBV19 and J is TRBJ1-1; D not resolved. The V end was cut by 4 bases, the J end by 3 bases, with 9 bases between. The CDR3 spans 13 residues. The germline gives CDR1 LNHDA, CDR2 SQIVND (reference sequence). CDR3 sequence reads: CASSTDSYTEAFF. CDR3 sequence (DNA): TGTGCCAGTAGTACGGATAGTTACACTGAAGCTTTCTTT. Full variable domain (outside the CDR3, taken from reference TRBV19 and TRBJ1-1): DGGITQSPKYLFRKEGQNVTLSCEQNLNHDAMYWYRQDPGQGLRLIYYSQIVNDFQKGDIAEGYSVSREKKESFPLTVTSAQKNPTAFYLCASSTDSYTEAFFGQGTRLTVV.

The chain links TRBV9 to TRBJ2-5, with D unresolved. The CDR3 loop spans 14 amino acids. Germline CDR1 reads SGDLS; CDR2 reads YYNGEE. The V gene lost 1 base and the J gene lost 2 bases, with 9 bases spanning the gap. The CDR3 DNA reads as TGTGCCAGCAGCGTAACACAACTTCAAGAGACCCAGTACTTC. The encoded protein is CASSVTQLQETQYF.

This chain uses TRBV18 with TRBJ2-7; D is possibly TRBD2 (6 bases). There are 15 residues in the CDR3. Looked up from germline, CDR1 is KGHSH and CDR2 is LQKENI. Trimming left V 5 bases short and J 3 bases short, with 17 bases between. Here the CDR3 reads CASSAGTGGNYEQYF. In DNA form, the CDR3 reads TGTGCCAGCTCAGCCGGGACTGGAGGAAACTACGAGCAGTACTTC.

There are a few counts of this clone. The chain carries TRBV10-3 and TRBJ1-2; D may be TRBD1 (6 bases). V lost 9 bases and J lost 7, with 18 bases in between. Germline V lookup: CDR1 ENHRY, CDR2 SYGVKD. CDR3 size: 13 residues. The CDR3 DNA is TGTGCCATAAGACTTGGGGGGGCAGGTGGCTACACCTTC. This codes for CAIRLGGAGGYTF.

This chain connects TRBV29-1 to TRBJ2-5; 7 nucleotides match TRBD1. Germline V gene sequence: CDR1 SQVTM, CDR2 ANQGSEA. The CDR3 has 12 amino acids. Trimming took 7 bases from V and 4 from J; bases not matched to a gene: 6. CDR3 sequence (DNA): TGCAGCGGTACTCGACAGGGAGAGACCCAGTACTTC. Translation gives CSGTRQGETQYF.

The chain links TRBV30 to TRBJ2-7; 10 nucleotides align to TRBD2. CDR3 size: 11 residues. Germline V gives CDR1 GTSNPN, CDR2 SVGIG (reference sequence). V was clipped by 7 bases and J by 7 bases; unmatched bases: 4. Here the CDR3 reads CASGLASEQYF. The CDR3 nucleotides read TGTGCCTCGGGACTAGCGTCGGAGCAGTACTTC.

The gene calls are TRBV30 and TRBJ2-5; 9 bases fit TRBD1. The CDR3 covers 15 residues. Germline-derived CDR1 and CDR2 are GTSNPN and SVGIG (reference sequence). V lost 2 bases to trimming and J lost 4 bases; unmatched junction nucleotides: 8. The CDR3 bases are TGTGCCTGGAGTAGCCTTACAGGGGGCCGAGAGACCCAGTACTTC. It is translated as CAWSSLTGGRETQYF.

The chain links TRBV5-1 to TRBJ2-6; D unclear. Germline V gene lookup returns CDR1 SGHRS and CDR2 YFSETQ. V dropped 0 bases and J dropped 5 bases, with 0 bases sitting between them. The CDR3 consists of 12 residues. The CDR3 region is CASSLGANVLTF. The CDR3 DNA follows: TGCGCCAGCAGCTTGGGGGCCAACGTCCTGACTTTC.

Here the CDR3 reads CASSVTQRGETQYF. Here the CDR3 DNA reads TGTGCCAGCAGTGTGACCCAGCGGGGGGAGACCCAGTACTTC. The V and J genes are TRBV6-1 and TRBJ2-5; 8 nucleotides match TRBD2. The V gene's germline CDR1 is MNHNS and CDR2 SASEGT. J lost 5 bases, V lost 4 bases, and 6 bases had no gene match. The CDR3 has 14 residues.

The V call is TRBV25-1, the J call TRBJ2-7; D gene ambiguous. Trimming took 6 bases from V and 4 from J, leaving 7 bases between them. The CDR3 totals 11 residues. Germline V gene data show CDR1 as MGHDK and CDR2 as SYGVNS. CDR3 coding DNA: TGTGCCAGCAGCTGGTCATACGAGCAGTACTTC. Translating it yields CASSWSYEQYF.

The chain joins TRBV5-8 to TRBJ1-2; D gene uncertain. Trimming took 4 bases from V and 8 from J, leaving 15 bases between them. Germline assignment: CDR1 SGHTS and CDR2 YDEGEE. The CDR3 totals 13 residues. The CDR3 DNA follows: TGTGCCAGCAGCCCTCGGGGTCCGGGCGGCTACACCTTC. Residues: CASSPRGPGGYTF.

J is TRBJ2-7 and V is TRBV6-5, with a weak D call TRBD1 (6 bases). Germline values: CDR1 MNHEY, CDR2 SVGAGI. This CDR3 is built from 14 residues. The germline V and J ends were trimmed by 8 bases and 5 bases, with 19 bases remaining between them. The CDR3 nucleotides are TGTGCCAGCCAATACTGGGCAGGGGAAGACGAGCAGTACTTC. It encodes CASQYWAGEDEQYF.

The chain joins TRBV7-3 to TRBJ1-1, with a possible D match to TRBD1 (5 bases). The CDR3 extends over 14 amino acids. Germline CDR1 is SGHTA and CDR2 is FQGTGA. V lost 5 bases to trimming and J lost 1 base, with 11 bases between them. The CDR3 region has the DNA TGTGCCAGCAGCCCCGCCGGGACGAACACTGAAGCTTTCTTT. Encoded protein: CASSPAGTNTEAFF.

The chain carries TRBV4-1 and TRBJ2-1, with a possible D match to TRBD2 (6 bases). CDR3 length equals 13 residues. The V end was cut by 4 bases, the J end by 11 bases, with 15 bases between. Looked up from germline, CDR1 is MGHRA and CDR2 is YSYEKL. In DNA form, the CDR3 reads TGCGCCAGCAGCCCTCTCGATCGGGGGAAGCAGTTCTTC. It yields the protein CASSPLDRGKQFF.

The chain links TRBV29-1 to TRBJ1-1; D is possibly TRBD1 (5 bases). Germline V lookup: CDR1 SQVTM, CDR2 ANQGSEA. Deletions cut 6 bases from V and 3 bases from J, with 11 bases between. The CDR3 contains 12 residues. The CDR3 nucleotides are TGCAGCGTCCTCCGGGGGTACACTGAAGCTTTCTTT. This gives the protein CSVLRGYTEAFF.

This clone was counted between two and nine times. The rearrangement uses TRBV4-1 and TRBJ1-6; 9 bases are shared with TRBD1. J was trimmed by 6 bases and V by 4 bases; bases with no gene match: 4. The length of the CDR3 is 15 residues. Germline lookup yields CDR1 MGHRA and CDR2 YSYEKL. The CDR3 here is CASSPGTGTNSPLHF. The DNA for the CDR3 is TGCGCCAGCAGCCCCGGGACAGGGACTAATTCACCCCTCCACTTT.

The chain has TRBV10-3 and TRBJ2-4; 8 bases are a match to TRBD1. The ends lost 4 bases at V and 9 bases at J; junction bases unmatched: 5. CDR3 length: 13 amino acids. Looked up from germline, CDR1 is ENHRY and CDR2 is SYGVKD. CDR3 coding DNA: TGTGCCATCAGTGGACCGGGACAGGTCATTCAGTACTTC. It yields the protein CAISGPGQVIQYF.

V and J are TRBV4-1 and TRBJ1-3, with D unclear. The germline V gene encodes CDR1 MGHRA and CDR2 YSYEKL. The CDR3 spans 13 residues. V dropped 0 bases and J dropped 5 bases, with 5 bases sitting between them. CDR3: CASSQDGRNTIYF. In DNA form, the CDR3 reads TGCGCCAGCAGCCAAGATGGGCGAAACACCATATATTTT.

This clone appeared many times. The chain joins TRBV27 to TRBJ2-7; 7 nucleotides match TRBD1. Germline assignment: CDR1 MNHEY and CDR2 SMNVEV (reference sequence). V lost 6 bases and J lost 0; bases outside the gene matches: 2. The CDR3 contains 13 residues. The CDR3 spells CASSPGGSYEQYF. In DNA form, the CDR3 reads TGTGCCAGCAGCCCAGGGGGCTCCTACGAGCAGTACTTC.

V gene TRBV5-1 combines with J gene TRBJ2-3; TRBD2 matches at 7 bases. This CDR3 is built from 14 residues. Germline CDR1 and CDR2: SGHRS and YFSETQ. The V gene end was trimmed by 5 bases and the J gene end by 2 bases; junction bases not matched to a gene: 5. For the CDR3, the DNA is TGCGCCAGCAGGACTAGCCTCCACACAGATACGCAGTATTTT. Its translation: CASRTSLHTDTQYF.

V and J are TRBV27 and TRBJ1-1; possible D gene TRBD1, 5 bases. The V and J ends lost 3 bases and 0 bases respectively, with 17 bases between them. Germline CDR1 reads MNHEY; CDR2 reads SMNVEV (reference sequence). The CDR3 has 17 residues. The CDR3 is CASSLAQGPLMNTEAFF. CDR3 DNA: TGTGCCAGCAGTTTGGCGCAGGGTCCCCTCATGAACACTGAAGCTTTCTTT.

The chain combines TRBV11-2 with TRBJ1-2, with 8 positions matching TRBD1. There are 13 residues in the CDR3. Trimming removed 4 bases from V and 4 bases from J; junction bases left unmatched: 2. The germline V gene has CDR1 SGHAT and CDR2 FQNNGV. DNA for the CDR3: TGTGCCAGCAGCTCTGACAGGGGCTATGGCTACACCTTC. It yields the protein CASSSDRGYGYTF.

The rearrangement joins TRBV11-3 to TRBJ1-2; 10 positions match TRBD1. V lost 5 bases to trimming and J lost 4 bases; unmatched junction nucleotides: 7. CDR1 is SGHNT, CDR2 YENEEA, per germline. The CDR3 runs 15 residues. The CDR3 sequence is CASSPGTGEGYGYTF. CDR3 DNA: TGTGCCAGCAGCCCCGGGACAGGGGAGGGCTATGGCTACACCTTC.

The chain employs TRBV4-1 and TRBJ2-2; D unresolved. The CDR3 is 15 residues long. Germline CDR1 is MGHRA and CDR2 is YSYEKL. Trimming left V 0 bases short and J 1 base short, with 6 bases between. The CDR3 protein is CASSQDSGNTGELFF. In DNA form, the CDR3 reads TGCGCCAGCAGCCAAGATTCTGGGAACACCGGGGAGCTGTTTTTT.

The chain links TRBV9 to TRBJ2-1, with D possibly TRBD2 on 6 matching bases. CDR3 length equals 16 residues. Trimming took 4 bases from V and 0 from J, leaving 14 bases between them. The germline V gene has CDR1 SGDLS and CDR2 YYNGEE. CDR3 nucleotides: TGTGCCAGCAGCTCGGGGACTCCAAGCTCCTACAATGAGCAGTTCTTC. Translation: CASSSGTPSSYNEQFF.

This chain connects TRBV29-1 to TRBJ2-2; D uncertain. Germline V gene sequence: CDR1 SQVTM, CDR2 ANQGSEA. The CDR3 is 11 amino acids. V shed 4 bases and J shed 13 bases, with 13 bases lying between them. CDR3 region: CSVATPTALFF. For the CDR3, the DNA is TGCAGCGTTGCGACCCCAACGGCGCTGTTTTTT.

This clone was detected only once. This chain joins TRBV30 and TRBJ1-4, with unresolved D. In germline, CDR1 is GTSNPN, CDR2 SVGIG (reference sequence). The CDR3 extends over 13 amino acids. V lost 3 bases and J 6 bases, leaving 11 bases between the germline ends. The CDR3 DNA sequence: TGTGCCTGGAGCCGCAGATTAGATGAAAAACTGTTTTTT. It specifies CAWSRRLDEKLFF. The full variable domain, with the rest looked up from reference TRBV30 and TRBJ1-4, is SQTIHQWPATLVQPVGSPLSLECTVEGTSNPNLYWYRQAAGRGLQLLFYSVGIGQISSEVPQNLSASRPQDRQFILSSKKLLLSDSGFYLCAWSRRLDEKLFFGSGTQLSVL.

Points on this clone: The same CDR3 is also encoded by other DNA sequences in this sample. The chain has TRBV4-1 and TRBJ1-2; tentative D call: TRBD1 (5 bases). Germline CDR1 and CDR2: MGHRA and YSYEKL. The V end lost 2 bases, the J end lost 2 bases, and 12 bases lay between the germline ends. The CDR3 spans 15 residues. In DNA form, the CDR3 reads TGCGCCAGCAGCCAACCTGGGGGATCCAACTATGGCTACACCTTC. Translating it yields CASSQPGGSNYGYTF.

The chain combines TRBV9 with TRBJ2-1, with TRBD2 matching 12 bases. CDR1 SGDLS and CDR2 YYNGEE come from the germline V gene. The CDR3 consists of 17 residues. Trimming took 0 bases from V and 8 from J; bases not matched to a gene: 9. The CDR3 coding sequence is TGTGCCAGCAGCGTAGACCCTAGCGGGGGGGCCCGGGATGAGCAGTTCTTC. Its translation: CASSVDPSGGARDEQFF. Supplemented by reference TRBV9 and TRBJ2-1, the full variable domain reads DSGVTQTPKHLITATGQRVTLRCSPRSGDLSVYWYQQSLDQGLQFLIQYYNGEERAKGNILERFSAQQFPDLHSELNLSSLELGDSALYFCASSVDPSGGARDEQFFGPGTRLTVL.

The rearrangement joins TRBV6-5 to TRBJ2-7, with TRBD2 matching over 9 bases. Losses at the gene ends were 4 bases for V and 4 bases for J; bases not matched to a gene: 11. The V gene's germline CDR1 is MNHEY and CDR2 SVGAGI. The CDR3 has 16 amino acids. The CDR3 DNA is TGTGCCAGCAGTTCAAAAAGCGGGGGGAAGGGTTACGAGCAGTACTTC. It yields the protein CASSSKSGGKGYEQYF.

The chain links TRBV7-3 to TRBJ2-7; D remains unclear. This CDR3 spans 14 amino acids. CDR1 is SGHTA and CDR2 is FQGTGA in the germline V gene. Trimming removed 5 bases at V and 0 bases at J, with 11 bases between. The CDR3 loop reads CASSHDGYSYEQYF. CDR3 DNA: TGTGCCAGCAGCCACGACGGATACTCCTACGAGCAGTACTTC.

The chain recombines TRBV11-3 with TRBJ1-4; TRBD1 matches 7 bases. The CDR3 is made up of 15 amino acids. In germline, CDR1 is SGHNT, CDR2 YENEEA. J was trimmed by 8 bases and V by 5 bases; bases with no gene match: 11. CDR3: CASSISWTGREKLFF. The CDR3 DNA follows: TGTGCCAGCAGCATCTCATGGACAGGCCGGGAAAAACTGTTTTTT.